The entry below describes one TCR beta chain. Its antigen is not known. It may be a read error: a sequence one base away is much more abundant. The CDR3 extends 3 residues past the end of the read, so its final part is completed from the germline J gene. This sample was taken from a study of T cell clonality in common variable immunodeficiency. Study-wide results and caveats: Fewer TCRbeta clones were shared among CVID subjects than controls.

This CDR3 is built from 14 residues. Germline CDR1 reads SGHDT; CDR2 reads YYEEEE. Both groups were predominantly of Caucasian heritage. The table came from immunoSEQ multiplex PCR; TCRdb's copy has only in-frame clones and leaves some out. This repertoire holds approximately 40,000 clones, and none appear only once. The specimen sequenced was peripheral blood mononuclear cells. The rearrangement uses TRBV5-6 and TRBJ2-3; maybe TRBD1 (6 bases). The sequence was collected from a person aged 18 to 75 in good health. The CDR3 is CASSLGGSNQPQYF. Partial CDR3 DNA: TGTGCCAGCAGCCTAGGGGGTAGCAATCAGCCG.